This TCR beta chain came from a study of cytomegalovirus exposure and HLA in healthy donors. The PCR employed 60 Vbeta primers together with 13 Jbeta primers. The repertoire was sequenced with immunoSEQ multiplex PCR; TCRdb's copy has only in-frame clones and lacks some. The sample lists about 200,000 clones; roughly 87% were seen once. The CDR3 has 13 amino acids. Germline CDR1 is GTSNPN and CDR2 is SVGIG (reference sequence). Trimming stripped 0 bases from V and 4 bases from J, with 8 bases between. Material: PBMCs. The receptor comes from a boy younger than 10 in good health and CMV-seronegative. J is TRBJ2-3 and V is TRBV30; a weak D match, TRBD2 (5 bases). DNA of the CDR3: TGTGCCTGGAGTGTACTAGGCCCAGATACGCAGTATTTT. Translating it yields CAWSVLGPDTQYF.